These T cell receptor beta chains were read from a single sample in a study of cytomegalovirus exposure and HLA in healthy donors. Assay: immunoSEQ multiplex PCR; the TCRdb copy retains only in-frame clones and omits some. The sample lists approximately 110,000 clones; about 16% were seen once. Sequencing used PBMCs. The source of these receptors is a woman under 30 in good health and CMV-seronegative. The CDR3 runs from the conserved cysteine through the conserved F or W. Each record gives: J gene, V gene, D gene, clone size, CDR3 protein, CDR3 DNA. A D gene is named only where the DNA matches it firmly. Rows give clone size only sometimes, using once, few, many, or a class for an expanded clone.

J gene: TRBJ1-1; V gene: TRBV7-3; D gene: NA; clone size: few; CDR3 protein: CASTQGTNTEAFF; CDR3 DNA: TGTGCCTCCACGCAGGGTACGAACACTGAAGCTTTCTTT
J gene: TRBJ2-2; V gene: TRBV7-9; D gene: NA; clone size: NA; CDR3 protein: CASSGPGTKGHTGELFF; CDR3 DNA: TGTGCCAGCAGCGGTCCCGGGACAAAGGGCCACACCGGGGAGCTGTTTTTT
J gene: TRBJ1-1; V gene: TRBV14; D gene: NA; clone size: few; CDR3 protein: CASSRYPGTEAFF; CDR3 DNA: TGTGCCAGCAGCCGGTACCCCGGCACTGAAGCTTTCTTT
J gene: TRBJ1-4; V gene: TRBV30; D gene: NA; clone size: NA; CDR3 protein: CAWREEATNEKLFF; CDR3 DNA: TGTGCCTGGAGGGAGGAAGCAACTAATGAAAAACTGTTTTTT
J gene: TRBJ2-7; V gene: TRBV5-4; D gene: NA; clone size: few; CDR3 protein: CASSPRSAGDYEQYF; CDR3 DNA: TGTGCCAGCAGCCCCCGCTCGGCAGGGGACTACGAGCAGTACTTC
J gene: TRBJ2-2; V gene: TRBV19; D gene: NA; clone size: NA; CDR3 protein: CASRPVTGISTGELFF; CDR3 DNA: TGTGCCAGTAGACCAGTGACAGGTATTTCTACCGGGGAGCTGTTTTTT
J gene: TRBJ2-1; V gene: TRBV21-1; D gene: NA; clone size: few; CDR3 protein: CASSRPGTGVGEQFF; CDR3 DNA: TGTGCCAGCAGCAGACCCGGGACAGGCGTTGGTGAGCAGTTCTTC
J gene: TRBJ2-7; V gene: TRBV11-2; D gene: TRBD2; clone size: NA; CDR3 protein: CASSSYSGTVEQYF; CDR3 DNA: TGTGCCAGCAGCTCCTATAGCGGGACGGTCGAGCAGTACTTC
J gene: TRBJ2-1; V gene: TRBV5-4; D gene: TRBD1; clone size: NA; CDR3 protein: CASSTTGGENEQFF; CDR3 DNA: TGTGCCAGCAGCACGACAGGGGGAGAGAATGAGCAGTTCTTC
J gene: TRBJ1-2; V gene: TRBV10-2; D gene: NA; clone size: NA; CDR3 protein: CASSEEQIYGYTF; CDR3 DNA: TGCGCCAGCAGTGAGGAACAGATCTATGGCTACACCTTC
J gene: TRBJ2-7; V gene: TRBV28; D gene: TRBD1; clone size: NA; CDR3 protein: CASSSGTDQQYF; CDR3 DNA: TGTGCCAGCAGTTCCGGGACAGACCAGCAGTACTTC
J gene: TRBJ2-5; V gene: TRBV7-9; D gene: TRBD2; clone size: NA; CDR3 protein: CASSLAGRGETQYF; CDR3 DNA: TGTGCCAGCAGCTTAGCCGGGAGGGGGGAGACCCAGTACTTC
J gene: TRBJ1-6; V gene: TRBV30; D gene: TRBD1; clone size: NA; CDR3 protein: CAWTHLGQAFLNSPLHF; CDR3 DNA: TGTGCCTGGACCCACCTGGGACAGGCGTTTCTAAATTCACCCCTCCACTTT
J gene: TRBJ1-1; V gene: TRBV7-6; D gene: TRBD1; clone size: few; CDR3 protein: CASSSGQGALGTEAFF; CDR3 DNA: TGTGCCAGCAGCTCCGGACAGGGGGCGCTCGGAACTGAAGCTTTCTTT
J gene: TRBJ2-2; V gene: TRBV10-3; D gene: NA; clone size: few; CDR3 protein: CAIGGGELFF; CDR3 DNA: TGTGCCATCGGAGGCGGGGAGCTGTTTTTT
J gene: TRBJ1-1; V gene: TRBV5-1; D gene: NA; clone size: few; CDR3 protein: CASSLVGQHTEAFF; CDR3 DNA: TGCGCCAGCAGCTTGGTGGGACAACACACTGAAGCTTTCTTT
J gene: TRBJ1-2; V gene: TRBV15; D gene: NA; clone size: few; CDR3 protein: CATSRDIESYGYTF; CDR3 DNA: TGTGCCACCAGCAGAGATATAGAGAGCTATGGCTACACCTTC
J gene: TRBJ2-1; V gene: TRBV2; D gene: NA; clone size: NA; CDR3 protein: CASSDGPYNEQFF; CDR3 DNA: TGTGCCAGCAGTGATGGCCCTTACAATGAGCAGTTCTTC
J gene: TRBJ1-1; V gene: TRBV10-3; D gene: TRBD1; clone size: few; CDR3 protein: CAISRQGGTEAFF; CDR3 DNA: TGTGCCATCAGTAGACAGGGGGGCACTGAAGCTTTCTTT
J gene: TRBJ2-3; V gene: TRBV11-2; D gene: TRBD2; clone size: NA; CDR3 protein: CASSLRLSGGNTDTQYF; CDR3 DNA: TGTGCCAGCAGCCTAAGGCTTAGCGGGGGCAACACAGATACGCAGTATTTT
J gene: TRBJ2-7; V gene: TRBV30; D gene: TRBD2; clone size: few; CDR3 protein: CAWSVITTGGSHEQYF; CDR3 DNA: TGTGCCTGGAGTGTGATTACGACGGGAGGGTCCCACGAGCAGTACTTC
J gene: TRBJ1-1; V gene: TRBV28; D gene: NA; clone size: NA; CDR3 protein: CASSLWGGGLARHGAFF; CDR3 DNA: TGTGCCAGCAGTTTATGGGGAGGGGGGCTGGCACGACATGGGGCTTTCTTT
J gene: TRBJ1-5; V gene: TRBV4-1; D gene: TRBD1; clone size: few; CDR3 protein: CASSQEKGQGSGSQPQHF; CDR3 DNA: TGCGCCAGCAGCCAAGAAAAGGGACAGGGGAGTGGTAGTCAGCCCCAGCATTTT
J gene: TRBJ2-2; V gene: TRBV19; D gene: NA; clone size: once; CDR3 protein: CASSIERRGAGGGELFF; CDR3 DNA: TGTGCCAGTAGTATAGAGAGGAGGGGAGCGGGCGGAGGGGAGCTGTTTTTT
J gene: TRBJ1-2; V gene: TRBV30; D gene: NA; clone size: many; CDR3 protein: CACGVREGYTF; CDR3 DNA: TGTGCCTGCGGGGTTCGGGAGGGCTACACCTTC
J gene: TRBJ2-7; V gene: TRBV27; D gene: TRBD2; clone size: NA; CDR3 protein: CASSSRRAGGLWEQYF; CDR3 DNA: TGTGCCAGCAGTTCCCGTAGGGCGGGGGGACTTTGGGAGCAGTACTTC
J gene: TRBJ2-7; V gene: TRBV29-1; D gene: TRBD1; clone size: NA; CDR3 protein: CSVVTGGDEQYF; CDR3 DNA: TGCAGCGTTGTTACAGGGGGCGACGAGCAGTACTTC
J gene: TRBJ2-5; V gene: TRBV29-1; D gene: TRBD1; clone size: NA; CDR3 protein: CSVRQGAETQYF; CDR3 DNA: TGCAGCGTTCGACAGGGGGCAGAGACCCAGTACTTC
J gene: TRBJ2-1; V gene: TRBV7-3; D gene: NA; clone size: NA; CDR3 protein: CASSFRVNNEQFF; CDR3 DNA: TGTGCCAGCAGCTTCAGGGTGAACAATGAGCAGTTCTTC
J gene: TRBJ1-5; V gene: TRBV6-1; D gene: TRBD1; clone size: NA; CDR3 protein: CASSGQGWDQPQHF; CDR3 DNA: TGTGCCAGCAGTGGACAGGGATGGGATCAGCCCCAGCATTTT
J gene: TRBJ2-1; V gene: TRBV6-1; D gene: NA; clone size: few; CDR3 protein: CASSERRGHSYNEQFF; CDR3 DNA: TGTGCCAGCAGTGAACGGCGGGGCCACTCCTACAATGAGCAGTTCTTC
J gene: TRBJ2-5; V gene: TRBV5-1; D gene: TRBD2; clone size: few; CDR3 protein: CASSLVLAGVKETQYF; CDR3 DNA: TGCGCCAGCAGCTTGGTACTAGCGGGGGTAAAGGAGACCCAGTACTTC
J gene: TRBJ2-7; V gene: TRBV4-1; D gene: NA; clone size: few; CDR3 protein: CASSQELGSSYEQYF; CDR3 DNA: TGCGCCAGCAGCCAAGAGCTGGGGAGCTCCTACGAGCAGTACTTC
J gene: TRBJ1-1; V gene: TRBV7-9; D gene: NA; clone size: few; CDR3 protein: CASSLGENTEAFF; CDR3 DNA: TGTGCCAGCAGCTTGGGAGAGAACACTGAAGCTTTCTTT
J gene: TRBJ2-5; V gene: TRBV27; D gene: TRBD1; clone size: NA; CDR3 protein: CASSWDREETQYF; CDR3 DNA: TGTGCCAGCAGTTGGGACAGGGAAGAGACCCAGTACTTC
J gene: TRBJ2-5; V gene: TRBV28; D gene: NA; clone size: few; CDR3 protein: CASSLSRGPETQYF; CDR3 DNA: TGTGCCAGCAGTTTGAGCAGGGGCCCAGAGACCCAGTACTTC
J gene: TRBJ2-5; V gene: TRBV9; D gene: TRBD2; clone size: few; CDR3 protein: CASTTGGEETQYF; CDR3 DNA: TGTGCCAGCACCACGGGGGGGGAAGAGACCCAGTACTTC
J gene: TRBJ2-5; V gene: TRBV5-4; D gene: NA; clone size: NA; CDR3 protein: CASSLGGPQETQYF; CDR3 DNA: TGTGCCAGCAGCTTAGGCGGGCCGCAAGAGACCCAGTACTTC
J gene: TRBJ2-6; V gene: TRBV27; D gene: NA; clone size: NA; CDR3 protein: CASMRGSGANVLTF; CDR3 DNA: TGTGCCAGCATGAGAGGCTCTGGGGCCAACGTCCTGACTTTC
J gene: TRBJ2-7; V gene: TRBV4-2; D gene: TRBD2; clone size: few; CDR3 protein: CASSLGDYTYEQYF; CDR3 DNA: TGTGCCAGCAGCCTCGGGGACTATACCTACGAGCAGTACTTC
J gene: TRBJ2-3; V gene: TRBV4-2; D gene: TRBD2; clone size: few; CDR3 protein: CASSQYFGRAEDPSTDTQYF; CDR3 DNA: TGTGCCAGCAGCCAATATTTCGGGAGGGCCGAAGATCCGAGCACAGATACGCAGTATTTT
J gene: TRBJ1-6; V gene: TRBV4-2; D gene: TRBD1; clone size: few; CDR3 protein: CASSQDRTGWNSPLHF; CDR3 DNA: TGTGCCAGCAGCCAAGATAGGACAGGGTGGAATTCACCCCTCCACTTT
J gene: TRBJ2-6; V gene: TRBV6-4; D gene: NA; clone size: NA; CDR3 protein: CASSDKAGSGANVLTF; CDR3 DNA: TGTGCCAGCAGTGACAAGGCAGGCTCTGGGGCCAACGTCCTGACTTTC
J gene: TRBJ2-7; V gene: TRBV5-4; D gene: NA; clone size: NA; CDR3 protein: CASSLEAVGAYEQYF; CDR3 DNA: TGTGCCAGCAGCTTGGAGGCGGTCGGCGCCTACGAGCAGTACTTC